This T cell receptor (beta chain) appears in the sequencing data of a study of beta chain features in type 1 diabetes. Reverse transcribing all isolated RNA meant expressed TCRB transcripts were sequenced. Sequencing of naive, central memory and regulatory T cell samples gave an average of roughly 4 million reads. Only in-frame clones appear in the TCRdb table, and some are missing; sequencing was by immunoSEQ multiplex PCR. The sample holds 600,000 or so clones, roughly 12% seen once. As to this clone: The target antigen is unknown.

Overall study findings and caveats: Within each of all four CD4+ subsets, Type 1 diabetes patients had TCRB CDR3s that were moderately but significantly shorter. No resolution was reached here on whether HLA type influences TCRB rearrangement. PCR might favor shorter templates, equally in patients and controls. Naive, central memory and Treg TCRB repertoires appeared more alike in patients than in healthy donors.

What was sequenced was naive CD4+ T cells from blood. The TCR was taken from a man younger than 45 with type 1 diabetes.

This CDR3 is CASSTRQGSTDTQYF. CDR3 nucleotides: TGTGCCAGCAGCACTCGACAGGGAAGCACAGATACGCAGTATTTT. This chain joins TRBV9 and TRBJ2-3, with TRBD1 matching 7 bases. J was trimmed by 0 bases and V by 4 bases; bases with no gene match: 5. The CDR3 is 15 amino acids. CDR1 and CDR2 from the germline V gene are SGDLS and YYNGEE.